This entry lists 2 T cell receptor beta chains sequenced from one sample in a study of T cell responses to AZD1222 COVID-19 vaccine. Generated by immunoSEQ multiplex PCR, the TCRdb table keeps only in-frame clones and is missing some. The data hold 90,000 to 150,000 clones, with roughly 90% observed a single time. The sample in question was peripheral blood, obtained 28 days after the second AZD1222 dose. These receptors were obtained from an adult who received the AZD1222 COVID-19 vaccine.

This clone appeared a few times. V and J are TRBV3-1 (or the pseudogene TRBV3-2) and TRBJ1-6; D unresolved. The CDR3 has 15 amino acids. Per germline, CDR1 LGHDT and CDR2 YNNKEL (reference sequence). The V end lost 5 bases, the J end lost 9 bases, and 17 bases lay between the germline ends. The CDR3 sequence: CASSSREGVGSPLHF. CDR3 in DNA: TGTGCCAGCAGCTCCCGGGAGGGTGTAGGTTCACCCCTCCACTTT.

The rearrangement joins TRBV6-2 or TRBV6-3 to TRBJ1-2; D not resolved. Trimming shortened V by 2 bases and J by 4 bases, and 5 bases separated the two germline ends. Germline CDR1 and CDR2: MNHEY and SVGEGT. The CDR3 covers 12 residues. CDR3 in amino acids: CASSYTTYGYTF. Written as DNA, the CDR3 is TGTGCCAGCAGTTACACAACCTATGGCTACACCTTC.